This entry lists 10 T cell receptor beta chains sequenced from one sample in a study of OX40 agonist ivuxolimab in advanced cancers. TCRdb keeps only in-frame clones here, not all; method: immunoSEQ multiplex PCR. The data contain roughly 67,000 clones, 80% to 95% of them singletons. The sequenced sample was CD4+ or CD8+ T cells sorted from blood, obtained in a trial of the OX40 agonist ivuxolimab. Every receptor here comes from an adult with an advanced solid tumor such as melanoma, head and neck, liver or kidney cancer.

The chain links TRBV4-3 to TRBJ2-7; perhaps TRBD1 as D (6 bases). Trimming cost V 0 bases and J 4 bases, with 16 bases left between them. The CDR3 runs 16 residues. CDR1 LGHNA and CDR2 YSLEER come from the germline V gene. This CDR3 reads CASSQEAPGEQYEQYF. The CDR3 nucleotides are TGCGCCAGCAGCCAAGAGGCTCCAGGGGAACAATACGAGCAGTACTTC.

This chain connects TRBV6-5 to TRBJ2-7, with no clear D. Germline V gene data show CDR1 as MNHEY and CDR2 as SVGAGI. This CDR3 contains 13 residues. V was trimmed by 5 bases and J by 9 bases, leaving 17 bases between them. The CDR3 loop is CASSPGAPLGQYF. DNA of the CDR3: TGTGCCAGCAGTCCGGGCGCCCCCCTGGGGCAGTACTTC.

V and J are TRBV2 and TRBJ1-1; D is undetermined. Germline V gene data show CDR1 as SNHLY and CDR2 as FYNNEI. There are 11 residues in the CDR3. V lost 6 bases, J lost 6 bases, and 8 bases lay in between. The CDR3 sequence: CASRPRAEAFF. The CDR3, as DNA: TGTGCCAGCAGACCCCGGGCTGAAGCTTTCTTT.

The chain uses TRBV6-6 and TRBJ1-2; 10 positions agree with TRBD1. This CDR3 contains 15 residues. Germline loops: CDR1 MNHNY, CDR2 SVGAGI (reference sequence). With V trimmed by 6 bases and J by 5 bases, 9 bases remained unmatched. This CDR3 is CASSSQTGGVYGYTF. CDR3 in DNA: TGTGCCAGCAGCTCCCAGACAGGGGGCGTTTATGGCTACACCTTC.

The CDR3 here is CATSTGQEGEKLFF. CDR3 DNA sequence: TGTGCCACCAGCACCGGACAGGAGGGGGAAAAACTGTTTTTT. The chain joins TRBV15 to TRBJ1-4; 7 bases are shared with TRBD1. Per germline, CDR1 LNHNV and CDR2 YYDKDF (reference sequence). The CDR3 totals 14 residues. V trimming: 4 bases; J trimming: 8 bases; junction bases outside the gene matches: 7.

V gene TRBV6-5 combines with J gene TRBJ1-2; 9 bases match TRBD1. The CDR3 loop spans 13 amino acids. Germline V lookup: CDR1 MNHEY, CDR2 SVGAGI. The V segment lost 6 bases and the J segment 8 bases; nucleotides outside the gene matches: 7. CDR3 nucleotide sequence: TGTGCCAGCAGATACGGGACAGGGCGAGGCTACACCTTC. Its translation is CASRYGTGRGYTF.

The V and J genes are TRBV7-9 and TRBJ1-3; 7 bases map to TRBD1. The CDR3 is made up of 15 amino acids. V lost 3 bases to trimming and J lost 0 bases; unmatched junction nucleotides: 2. Germline V gives CDR1 SEHNR, CDR2 FQNEAQ (reference sequence). CDR3 amino acids: CASSFTGASGNTIYF. CDR3 nucleotides: TGTGCCAGCAGCTTCACAGGGGCCTCTGGAAACACCATATATTTT. The variable domain in full, completed from reference TRBV7-9 and TRBJ1-3, reads DTGVSQNPRHKITKRGQNVTFRCDPISEHNRLYWYRQTLGQGPEFLTYFQNEAQLEKSRLLSDRFSAERPKGSFSTLEIQRTEQGDSAMYLCASSFTGASGNTIYFGEGSWLTVV.

J is TRBJ1-1 and V is TRBV12-5; maybe TRBD1 (5 bases). The ends were cut back, 1 base at V and 7 bases at J, with 10 bases in the middle. Looked up from germline, CDR1 is LGHNT and CDR2 is FRNRAP. The CDR3 length is 13 residues. The CDR3 protein is CASGLDRDLEAFF. The CDR3 coding sequence is TGTGCTAGTGGTTTGGACCGGGACCTTGAAGCTTTCTTT.

The V call is TRBV4-1, the J call TRBJ2-5; D possibly corresponds to TRBD1 (5 bases). CDR1 is MGHRA and CDR2 is YSYEKL in the germline V gene. This CDR3 region has 15 residues. Trimming stripped 2 bases from V and 0 bases from J, with 10 bases between. CDR3 nucleotide sequence: TGCGCCAGCAGCCAATCGACAGCGTACCAAGAGACCCAGTACTTC. Its translation is CASSQSTAYQETQYF.

V gene TRBV9 combines with J gene TRBJ2-1; possibly TRBD1 or TRBD2 for D (5 bases each). Germline V CDR1 and CDR2: SGDLS, YYNGEE. The CDR3 is 15 residues long. The V and J ends lost 0 bases and 5 bases respectively, with 12 bases between them. The CDR3 protein is CASSVGGILDNEQFF. In nucleotides, the CDR3 is TGTGCCAGCAGCGTAGGGGGGATTCTAGACAATGAGCAGTTCTTC. The full variable domain, rest sourced from reference TRBV9 and TRBJ2-1, is DSGVTQTPKHLITATGQRVTLRCSPRSGDLSVYWYQQSLDQGLQFLIQYYNGEERAKGNILERFSAQQFPDLHSELNLSSLELGDSALYFCASSVGGILDNEQFFGPGTRLTVL.